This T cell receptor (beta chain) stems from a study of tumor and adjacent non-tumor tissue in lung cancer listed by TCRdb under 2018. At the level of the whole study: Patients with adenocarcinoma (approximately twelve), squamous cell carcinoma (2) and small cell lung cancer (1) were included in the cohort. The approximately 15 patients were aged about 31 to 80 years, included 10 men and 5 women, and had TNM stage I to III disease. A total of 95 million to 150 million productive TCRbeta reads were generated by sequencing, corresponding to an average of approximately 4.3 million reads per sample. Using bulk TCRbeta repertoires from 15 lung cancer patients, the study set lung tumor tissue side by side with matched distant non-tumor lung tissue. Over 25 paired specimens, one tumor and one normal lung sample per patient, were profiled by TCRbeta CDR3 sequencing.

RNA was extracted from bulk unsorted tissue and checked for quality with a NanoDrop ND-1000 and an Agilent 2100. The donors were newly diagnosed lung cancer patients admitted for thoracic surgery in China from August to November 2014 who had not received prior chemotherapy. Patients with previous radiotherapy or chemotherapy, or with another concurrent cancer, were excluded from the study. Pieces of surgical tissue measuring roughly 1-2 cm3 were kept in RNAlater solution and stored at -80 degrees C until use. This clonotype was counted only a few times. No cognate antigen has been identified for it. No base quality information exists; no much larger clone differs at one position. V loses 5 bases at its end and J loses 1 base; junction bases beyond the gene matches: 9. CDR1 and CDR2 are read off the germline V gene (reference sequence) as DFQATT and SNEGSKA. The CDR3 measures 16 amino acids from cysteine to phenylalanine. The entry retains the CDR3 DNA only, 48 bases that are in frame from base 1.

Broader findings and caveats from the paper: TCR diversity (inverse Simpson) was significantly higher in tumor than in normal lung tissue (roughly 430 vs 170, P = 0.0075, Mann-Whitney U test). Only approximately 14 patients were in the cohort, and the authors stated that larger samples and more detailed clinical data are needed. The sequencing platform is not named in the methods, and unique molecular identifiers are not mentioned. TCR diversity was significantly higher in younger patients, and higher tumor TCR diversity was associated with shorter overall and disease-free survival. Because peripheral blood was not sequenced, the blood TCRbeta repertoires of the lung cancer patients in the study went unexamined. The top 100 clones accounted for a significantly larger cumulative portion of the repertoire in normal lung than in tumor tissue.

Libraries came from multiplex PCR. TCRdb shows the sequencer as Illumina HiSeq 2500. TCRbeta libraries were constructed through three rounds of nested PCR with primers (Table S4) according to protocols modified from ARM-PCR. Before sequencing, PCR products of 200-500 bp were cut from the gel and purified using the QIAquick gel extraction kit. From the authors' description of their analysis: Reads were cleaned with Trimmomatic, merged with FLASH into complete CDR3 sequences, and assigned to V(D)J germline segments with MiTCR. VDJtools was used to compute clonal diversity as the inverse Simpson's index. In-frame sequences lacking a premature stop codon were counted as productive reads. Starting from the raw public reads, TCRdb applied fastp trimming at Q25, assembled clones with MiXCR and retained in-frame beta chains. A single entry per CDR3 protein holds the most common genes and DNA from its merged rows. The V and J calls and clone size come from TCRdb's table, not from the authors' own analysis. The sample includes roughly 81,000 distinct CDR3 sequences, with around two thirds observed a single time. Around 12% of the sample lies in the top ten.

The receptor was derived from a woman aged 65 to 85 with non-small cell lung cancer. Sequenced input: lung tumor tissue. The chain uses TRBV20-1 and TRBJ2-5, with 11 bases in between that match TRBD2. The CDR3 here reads CSAFPGLAELQETQYF. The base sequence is TGCAGTGCTTTTCCGGGACTAGCGGAGCTCCAAGAGACCCAGTACTTC.